Presented here are 31 T cell receptor beta chains from one specimen sequenced in a study of cytomegalovirus exposure and HLA in healthy donors. PCR primers comprised 60 Vbeta and 13 Jbeta primers. Method: immunoSEQ multiplex PCR; TCRdb's copy keeps in-frame clones and lacks some. Of under 65,000 clones in the sample, 70% to 85% were seen once. What was sequenced was PBMCs. The receptors originated from a man between 45 and 60 years old in good health and CMV-seronegative.

Here the CDR3 DNA reads TGTGCCAGCAGCTTGGTGGGACAGGTCCCCAGCACCCAGCATTTT. Its translation: CASSLVGQVPSTQHF. This chain uses TRBV5-5 with TRBJ1-5; 8 bases are a match to TRBD1. The trim removed 0 bases at V and 11 bases at J, leaving 10 bases unmatched. In germline, CDR1 is SGHKS, CDR2 YYEKEE (reference sequence). The CDR3 runs 15 residues.

This chain joins TRBV2 and TRBJ2-5; TRBD2 matches at 14 bases. CDR1 is SNHLY and CDR2 is FYNNEI in the germline V gene. With V trimmed by 2 bases and J by 3 bases, 2 bases remained unmatched. This CDR3 comprises 16 residues. CDR3 coding DNA: TGTGCCAGCAGTGAACTGGGACTAGCGGGGGAAGAGACCCAGTACTTC. Its protein product is CASSELGLAGEETQYF.

V gene TRBV6-1 combines with J gene TRBJ1-2; TRBD1 agrees at 7 bases. The CDR3 totals 15 residues. Losses at the gene ends were 6 bases for V and 1 base for J; bases not matched to a gene: 8. Germline loops: CDR1 MNHNS, CDR2 SASEGT. CDR3 sequence: CASSEPGQNNYGYTF. The CDR3 DNA reads as TGTGCCAGCAGCGAGCCGGGACAGAATAACTATGGCTACACCTTC.

This chain uses TRBV11-2 with TRBJ1-1, with D possibly matching TRBD1 (5 bases). V gave up 5 bases and J gave up 1 base, with 11 bases separating them. Germline values: CDR1 SGHAT, CDR2 FQNNGV. This CDR3 region has 14 residues. CDR3 sequence (DNA): TGTGCCAGCAGCGTCCGAAGGGGGAACACTGAAGCTTTCTTT. It specifies CASSVRRGNTEAFF.

This rearrangement joins TRBV7-2 to TRBJ2-1; 11 bases line up with TRBD2. V lost 5 bases, J lost 2 bases, and 2 bases stayed unmatched. Germline-derived CDR1 and CDR2 are SGHTA and FQGNSA. The CDR3 is 15 residues long. CDR3 protein: CASSPTSGTYNEQFF. CDR3 DNA sequence: TGTGCCAGCAGCCCGACTAGCGGGACCTACAATGAGCAGTTCTTC.

The chain is built from TRBV11-2 and TRBJ1-2, with 7 bases matching TRBD1. The CDR3 length is 13 residues. With V trimmed by 2 bases and J by 7 bases, 4 bases remained unmatched. Germline lookup yields CDR1 SGHAT and CDR2 FQNNGV. CDR3 coding DNA: TGTGCCAGCAGCTTATTTTCAGGGGGTGGCTACACCTTC. It is translated as CASSLFSGGGYTF.

The V and J genes are TRBV9 and TRBJ2-7; a weak D match, TRBD2 (5 bases). There are 13 residues in the CDR3. V was trimmed by 1 base and J by 4 bases, leaving 9 bases between them. Germline V CDR1 and CDR2: SGDLS, YYNGEE. The chain's CDR3 is CASSVNSGYEQYF. CDR3 in DNA: TGTGCCAGCAGCGTAAATTCGGGGTACGAGCAGTACTTC.

The chain carries TRBV6-1 and TRBJ2-7; TRBD2 matches at 14 bases. CDR1 and CDR2 from the germline V gene are MNHNS and SASEGT. This CDR3 comprises 15 residues. Trimming at V came to 6 bases and at J to 2 bases, leaving 3 bases not matched to a gene. The CDR3 nucleotides read TGTGCCAGCAGCCCGACTAGCGGGGGGGCCTACGAGCAGTACTTC. Amino acids: CASSPTSGGAYEQYF.

The V gene is TRBV7-2, the J gene TRBJ2-1; 12 nucleotides match TRBD2. The V gene's germline CDR1 is SGHTA and CDR2 FQGNSA. This CDR3 has 15 amino acids. Trimming took 2 bases from V and 9 from J; bases not matched to a gene: 5. CDR3 loop: CASSLTTTSGGEQFF. In DNA, the CDR3 is TGTGCCAGCAGCTTAACGACGACTAGCGGGGGTGAGCAGTTCTTC.

This clone was observed once. The rearrangement uses TRBV7-2 and TRBJ1-5, with 8 bases that match TRBD1. The V gene's germline CDR1 is SGHTA and CDR2 FQGNSA. The CDR3 spans 14 residues. V lost 5 bases, J lost 7 bases, and 7 bases stayed unmatched. The CDR3 here is CASSLTGERQPQHF. For the CDR3, the DNA is TGTGCCAGCAGCCTGACAGGGGAAAGACAGCCCCAGCATTTT.

This clone appeared once. The chain couples TRBV20-1 to TRBJ1-1; D not resolved. CDR1 is DFQATT, CDR2 SNEGSKA, per germline (reference sequence). The CDR3 length is 11 residues. Trimming cost V 1 base and J 8 bases, with 8 bases left between them. CDR3 in DNA: TGCAGTGCTAGAGGTCTCGGGGAAGCTTTCTTT. Translating gives CSARGLGEAFF.

This clone was seen only a few times. The chain has TRBV5-4 and TRBJ2-1; 9 bases map to TRBD1. The CDR3 consists of 15 residues. Per the germline V gene, CDR1 is SGHNT and CDR2 is YYREEE (reference sequence). Trimming cost V 4 bases and J 12 bases; bases outside gene matches: 14. The chain's CDR3 is CASSRTGATSGTQFF. CDR3 DNA: TGTGCCAGCAGCCGGACAGGGGCTACGTCCGGGACGCAGTTCTTC.

The V and J genes are TRBV15 and TRBJ2-5, with a tentative D call TRBD2 (5 bases). From germline, CDR1 is LNHNV and CDR2 YYDKDF (reference sequence). The CDR3 is 13 amino acids. V lost 6 bases, J lost 4 bases, and 12 bases lay in between. CDR3 bases: TGTGCCACCAGGTCGAGCCTAGCAGAGACCCAGTACTTC. Amino acids: CATRSSLAETQYF.

This clone was counted once. DNA for the CDR3: TGTGCCAGCAGTTTAGCCGGGACAGGCGGCGGGGAGCAGTACTTC. It is translated as CASSLAGTGGGEQYF. V usage is TRBV28 and J usage is TRBJ2-7; TRBD1 aligns across 8 bases. The CDR3 has 15 residues. The ends lost 2 bases at V and 7 bases at J; junction bases unmatched: 10. The germline V gene has CDR1 MDHEN and CDR2 SYDVKM.

The V call is TRBV28, the J call TRBJ1-5; weak D call: TRBD1 (5 bases). The germline V gene encodes CDR1 MDHEN and CDR2 SYDVKM. The CDR3 sequence is 16 residues long. V was cut by 8 bases and J by 0 bases, with 17 bases left in between. The CDR3 DNA reads TGTGCCAGCGATCCTTCCCGGGACTATAGCAATCAGCCCCAGCATTTT. Its protein is CASDPSRDYSNQPQHF.

The CDR3 DNA sequence: TGTGCCAGCAGCTTATCAAACAGCCACCCGTATAGCAATCAGCCCCAGCATTTT. It is translated as CASSLSNSHPYSNQPQHF. The V call is TRBV11-2, the J call TRBJ1-5, with no clear D. The CDR3 sequence is 18 residues long. CDR1 is SGHAT and CDR2 is FQNNGV in the germline V gene. V lost 2 bases to trimming and J lost 0 bases, with 17 bases between them.

This rearrangement joins TRBV11-2 to TRBJ2-3, with TRBD1 identical over 10 bases. CDR1 is SGHAT, CDR2 FQNNGV, per germline. V lost 5 bases to trimming and J lost 4 bases; unmatched junction nucleotides: 6. This CDR3 has 15 amino acids. DNA of the CDR3: TGTGCCAGCAGCAACCGACAGGGGGCTGCAGATACGCAGTATTTT. Its protein is CASSNRQGAADTQYF.

This clone has a single count. CDR3 sequence (DNA): TGCGCCAGCAGCTCTGACAGGGGGTCCTACAATGAGCAGTTCTTC. Amino acids: CASSSDRGSYNEQFF. The chain recombines TRBV5-1 with TRBJ2-1, with 9 nucleotides matching TRBD1. Germline V gives CDR1 SGHRS, CDR2 YFSETQ. This CDR3 has 15 residues. The junction had 2 bases not matched to a gene; V was cut back by 3 bases and J by 1 base.

The CDR3 bases are TGTGCCTGGAGTCGCGGGGCGAACACCGGGGAGCTGTTTTTT. Protein product: CAWSRGANTGELFF. This chain joins TRBV30 and TRBJ2-2; D possibly corresponds to TRBD2 (6 bases). The CDR3 extends over 14 amino acids. The germline V and J ends were trimmed by 2 bases and 0 bases, with 7 bases remaining between them. CDR1 is GTSNPN and CDR2 is SVGIG in the germline V gene (reference sequence).

This chain connects TRBV6-6 to TRBJ2-2, with 8 bases fitting TRBD2. J was trimmed by 2 bases and V by 5 bases; bases with no gene match: 4. This CDR3 contains 15 residues. Looked up from germline, CDR1 is MNHNY and CDR2 is SVGAGI (reference sequence). CDR3 sequence (DNA): TGTGCCAGCAGTGTTAGCGGGGCTAACACCGGGGAGCTGTTTTTT. The encoded protein is CASSVSGANTGELFF.

This clone was observed a few times. The rearrangement uses TRBV6-1 and TRBJ1-1, with D possibly TRBD1 on 5 matching bases. CDR1 and CDR2 from the germline V gene are MNHNS and SASEGT. The germline V and J ends were trimmed by 7 bases and 1 base, with 16 bases remaining between them. The CDR3 sequence is 15 residues long. The DNA for the CDR3 is TGTGCCAGCACCTCACAAGGGGTGGGGAACACTGAAGCTTTCTTT. Translated: CASTSQGVGNTEAFF.

The chain joins TRBV10-1 to TRBJ2-1; tentatively, D is TRBD2 (5 bases). The CDR3 runs 17 residues. CDR1 and CDR2 (germline): WNHNN, SYGVQD (reference sequence). V lost 1 base to trimming and J lost 2 bases, with 15 bases between them. DNA of the CDR3: TGCGCCAGCAGTGAGTTACGCGGGTCAAACGCCTACAATGAGCAGTTCTTC. This codes for CASSELRGSNAYNEQFF.

The chain carries TRBV5-4 and TRBJ1-2; 9 bases map to TRBD1. Germline CDR1 and CDR2: SGHNT and YYREEE (reference sequence). V gave up 0 bases and J gave up 3 bases; unmatched junction bases: 3. The CDR3 has 15 residues. The CDR3 DNA is TGTGCCAGCAGCTTGGTTCGGACAGGGGACTATGGCTACACCTTC. Translated, it gives CASSLVRTGDYGYTF.

V is TRBV6-5 and J is TRBJ2-7, with 7 bases identical to TRBD1. V trimming: 0 bases; J trimming: 0 bases; junction bases outside the gene matches: 2. The germline V gene has CDR1 MNHEY and CDR2 SVGAGI. The CDR3 extends over 15 amino acids. The CDR3 bases are TGTGCCAGCAGTTACTCGGGGGACAGCTCCTACGAGCAGTACTTC. Translated: CASSYSGDSSYEQYF.

This chain joins TRBV4-1 and TRBJ1-1; D may be TRBD1 (5 bases). Germline lookup yields CDR1 MGHRA and CDR2 YSYEKL. The CDR3 covers 14 residues. The V end lost 4 bases, the J end lost 0 bases, and 9 bases lay between the germline ends. The CDR3 reads CASSPGGLNTEAFF. In DNA, the CDR3 is TGCGCCAGCAGCCCCGGGGGACTGAACACTGAAGCTTTCTTT.

The rearrangement joins TRBV2 to TRBJ2-1, with D unresolved. This CDR3 has 14 amino acids. The V gene lost 9 bases and the J gene lost 4 bases, with 16 bases spanning the gap. Germline V gene lookup returns CDR1 SNHLY and CDR2 FYNNEI. This CDR3 is CASSTLMQYNEQFF. The CDR3 DNA is TGTGCCAGTTCGACTCTCATGCAGTACAATGAGCAGTTCTTC.

The rearrangement uses TRBV11-2 and TRBJ1-5, with TRBD1 matching over 9 bases. This CDR3 is built from 15 residues. Trimming removed 3 bases from V and 4 bases from J; junction bases left unmatched: 4. Germline CDR1 is SGHAT and CDR2 is FQNNGV. CDR3 loop: CASSLNRGHNQPQHF. DNA for the CDR3: TGTGCCAGCAGCTTGAACAGGGGGCATAATCAGCCCCAGCATTTT.

The chain joins TRBV30 to TRBJ1-5; D is ambiguous. The length of the CDR3 is 14 residues. Trimming took 3 bases from V and 2 from J, leaving 11 bases between them. CDR1 is GTSNPN, CDR2 SVGIG, per germline (reference sequence). The CDR3 coding sequence is TGTGCCTGGAGCCTCGGGGTAGGCAATCAGCCCCAGCATTTT. Its protein is CAWSLGVGNQPQHF. The complete variable domain, with remaining parts taken from reference TRBV30 and TRBJ1-5, reads SQTIHQWPATLVQPVGSPLSLECTVEGTSNPNLYWYRQAAGRGLQLLFYSVGIGQISSEVPQNLSASRPQDRQFILSSKKLLLSDSGFYLCAWSLGVGNQPQHFGDGTRLSIL.

This chain joins TRBV25-1 and TRBJ1-4; 9 nucleotides align to TRBD1. Per germline, CDR1 MGHDK and CDR2 SYGVNS. Trimming removed 5 bases from V and 7 bases from J; junction bases left unmatched: 8. The CDR3 length is 15 residues. The CDR3, as DNA: TGTGCCAGCAGTCCGCTGACAGGGGGATCTGAAAAACTGTTTTTT. Its translation is CASSPLTGGSEKLFF.

V and J are TRBV7-2 and TRBJ2-7, with 11 bases fitting TRBD2. This CDR3 contains 15 residues. Germline lookup yields CDR1 SGHTA and CDR2 FQGNSA. Losses at the gene ends were 5 bases for V and 4 bases for J; bases not matched to a gene: 7. The CDR3 spells CASSASGGRGYEQYF. DNA for the CDR3: TGTGCCAGCAGCGCTAGCGGGGGGAGGGGGTACGAGCAGTACTTC.

V usage is TRBV5-6 and J usage is TRBJ2-5, with a tentative D call TRBD2 (7 bases). Germline V gene sequence: CDR1 SGHDT, CDR2 YYEEEE. Between the trimmed V and J ends, which lost 7 bases and 4 bases, there was a span of 17 bases. The CDR3 is 14 amino acids. The CDR3 DNA sequence: TGTGCCAGCTTCCTCCGGGGGGCCAGAGAGACCCAGTACTTC. Its protein product is CASFLRGARETQYF.